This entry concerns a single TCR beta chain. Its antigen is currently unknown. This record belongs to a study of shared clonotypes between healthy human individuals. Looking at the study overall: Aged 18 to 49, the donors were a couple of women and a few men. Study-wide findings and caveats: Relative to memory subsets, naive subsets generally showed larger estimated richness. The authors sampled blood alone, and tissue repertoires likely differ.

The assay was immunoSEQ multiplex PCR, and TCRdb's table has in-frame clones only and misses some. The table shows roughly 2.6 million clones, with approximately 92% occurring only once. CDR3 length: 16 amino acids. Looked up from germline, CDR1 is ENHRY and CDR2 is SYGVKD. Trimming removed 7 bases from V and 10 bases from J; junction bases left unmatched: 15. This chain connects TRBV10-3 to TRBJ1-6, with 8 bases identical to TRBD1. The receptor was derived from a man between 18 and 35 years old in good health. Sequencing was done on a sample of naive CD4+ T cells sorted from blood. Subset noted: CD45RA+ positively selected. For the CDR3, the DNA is TGTGCCATCACTGCCGGGACAGGCTCGGCGGCCTCACCCCTCCACTTT. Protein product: CAITAGTGSAASPLHF.